The 16 T cell receptor beta chains in this list originate from one sample, sequenced in a study of regulatory T cells in long-lasting Graves disease. Time point defined: newly diagnosed GD, antithyroid drugs for less than 3 months. Preparation of the TCR library used RNA extracted from PBMCs. According to the study, TCR beta libraries were built with iRepertoire HTBI primers and CDR3-region Arm-PCR. TCRdb redid the calling of the multiplex PCR reads with MiXCR, one entry per CDR3 protein. The sample includes 400,000 to 500,000 distinct CDR3 sequences, roughly 17% of them seen just once. The sample was also reused in another study, on T cells in Graves' hyperthyroidism and ophthalmopathy.

The starting material was peripheral blood mononuclear cells (PBMCs), obtained at new diagnosis, from a patient treated with antithyroid drugs. All receptors derive from a woman aged 18-29 years with Graves disease.

This clonotype was observed at least ten times. The chain links TRBV12-3 or TRBV12-4 to TRBJ2-7; perhaps D is TRBD1 or TRBD2 (7 bases each). The CDR3 spans 13 residues. The ends were cut back, 6 bases at V and 3 bases at J, with 12 bases in the middle. The chain's CDR3 is CASRDREGYEQYF. The CDR3 coding sequence is TGTGCCAGCAGAGACAGGGAGGGCTACGAGCAGTACTTC.

The J gene is TRBJ2-1, the V gene TRBV20-1; 9 bases match TRBD2. Germline V gene lookup returns CDR1 DFQATT and CDR2 SNEGSKA (reference sequence). This CDR3 has 16 residues. Trimming cost V 2 bases and J 13 bases; bases outside gene matches: 18. This CDR3 is CSARPQREVSDKLQFF. CDR3 DNA: TGCAGTGCTAGACCTCAGCGGGAGGTCTCCGATAAACTACAGTTCTTC.

As DNA, the CDR3 is TGCGCCAGCAGCCAAGATAGGGAAACTAGCGGGAGAGGTGAGACCCAGTACTTC. Amino acid sequence: CASSQDRETSGRGETQYF. The chain employs TRBV4-1 and TRBJ2-5; 11 nucleotides match TRBD2. V was clipped by 0 bases and J by 5 bases; unmatched bases: 11. The CDR3 is made up of 18 amino acids. Germline values: CDR1 MGHRA, CDR2 YSYEKL.

V gene TRBV14 combines with J gene TRBJ2-2, with 7 bases fitting TRBD2. The V and J ends lost 5 bases and 7 bases, in that order; junction bases with no gene match: 19. This CDR3 has 18 residues. CDR1 SGHDN and CDR2 FVKESK come from the germline V gene. CDR3 in DNA: TGTGCCAGCAGCTTAAAGACAAACACGGGAGGATATGTCGGGGAGCTGTTTTTT. Protein product: CASSLKTNTGGYVGELFF. The full variable domain, completed using reference TRBV14 and TRBJ2-2, is EAGVTQFPSHSVIEKGQTVTLRCDPISGHDNLYWYRRVMGKEIKFLLHFVKESKQDESGMPNNRFLAERTGGTYSTLKVQPAELEDSGVYFCASSLKTNTGGYVGELFFGEGSRLTVL.

This clonotype was counted ten times or more. The chain uses TRBV12-3 or TRBV12-4 and TRBJ1-5, with a tentative D call TRBD1 (5 bases). The V and J ends lost 0 bases and 5 bases respectively, with 14 bases between them. CDR3 size: 16 residues. The CDR3 sequence: CASSLALGVGDQPQHF. CDR3 nucleotide sequence: TGTGCCAGCAGTTTAGCGCTAGGGGTAGGGGATCAGCCCCAGCATTTT.

Only a few counts were recorded for this clonotype. The chain recombines TRBV5-6 with TRBJ2-5; 9 bases match TRBD1. V shed 4 bases, J shed 4 bases, and the junction held 5 bases outside the gene matches. The CDR3 has 14 amino acids. Germline V gene lookup returns CDR1 SGHDT and CDR2 YYEEEE. CDR3 bases: TGTGCCAGCAGCGGGACAGGGACGCGAGAGACCCAGTACTTC. Translated, it gives CASSGTGTRETQYF.

This clonotype has a count of ten or more. The chain has TRBV9 and TRBJ2-2; D gene ambiguous. The CDR3 covers 14 residues. Trimming shortened V by 3 bases and J by 2 bases, and 8 bases separated the two germline ends. Germline loops: CDR1 SGDLS, CDR2 YYNGEE. The CDR3 sequence is CASSADPNTGELFF. The DNA for the CDR3 is TGTGCCAGCAGCGCGGACCCTAACACCGGGGAGCTGTTTTTT.

V is TRBV19 and J is TRBJ2-2; 13 nucleotides agree with TRBD2. From germline, CDR1 is LNHDA and CDR2 SQIVND (reference sequence). The CDR3 loop spans 18 amino acids. With 5 bases clipped from V and 4 bases from J, the junction kept 10 bases outside the gene matches. The CDR3 DNA is TGTGCCAGTAGTGTCCGGACTAGCGGGAGACTTTCCACCGGGGAGCTGTTTTTT. It specifies CASSVRTSGRLSTGELFF.

This clonotype has only a few counts. A much larger clone differs by one base, so this may be a read error. This chain links TRBV20-1 with TRBJ2-3; 10 bases align to TRBD2. With the DNA end fitting TRBJ2-7 better, the J assignment may be wrong. The germline gives CDR1 DFQATT, CDR2 SNEGSKA (reference sequence). CDR3 length equals 15 residues. The CDR3 sequence is CSASGVGTSVSEQYF. DNA of the CDR3: TGCAGTGCTAGTGGGGTCGGGACTAGCGTCAGCGAGCAGTACTTC.

This chain uses TRBV6-2 or TRBV6-3 with TRBJ2-3, with 9 bases fitting TRBD1. The tail of the sequence fits TRBJ2-5 better, so the J call may be wrong. The germline V gene encodes CDR1 MNHEY and CDR2 SVGEGT. There are 17 residues in the CDR3. DNA for the CDR3: TGTGCCAGCAGTGAAACCCCATGGGGGACAGGGAGCGAGACCCAGTACTTC. It specifies CASSETPWGTGSETQYF.

This clonotype was seen repeatedly, ten times or more. The chain is built from TRBV12-3 or TRBV12-4 and TRBJ2-2; 9 bases align to TRBD2. Trimming removed 3 bases from V and 5 bases from J; junction bases left unmatched: 4. This CDR3 is built from 15 residues. CDR3 region: CASSLAGGPTGELFF. The CDR3 DNA follows: TGTGCCAGCAGTTTGGCGGGAGGGCCGACCGGGGAGCTGTTTTTT.

The genes are TRBV28 and TRBJ2-2; D unclear. Trimming took 7 bases from V and 4 from J, leaving 16 bases between them. The CDR3 has 15 residues. Germline lookup yields CDR1 MDHEN and CDR2 SYDVKM. CDR3 sequence: CASTPSLFGTGELFF. CDR3 in DNA: TGTGCCAGCACTCCTTCGTTGTTTGGCACCGGGGAGCTGTTTTTT. The full variable domain, rest sourced from reference TRBV28 and TRBJ2-2, is DVKVTQSSRYLVKRTGEKVFLECVQDMDHENMFWYRQDPGLGLRLIYFSYDVKMKEKGDIPEGYSVSREKKERFSLILESASTNQTSMYLCASTPSLFGTGELFFGEGSRLTVL.

This clonotype has more than one count but fewer than ten. The chain couples TRBV4-1 to TRBJ2-5; D possibly matches TRBD1 or TRBD2 (6 bases each). The V gene lost 5 bases and the J gene lost 5 bases, with 12 bases spanning the gap. Germline V gene lookup returns CDR1 MGHRA and CDR2 YSYEKL. The CDR3 consists of 13 residues. CDR3: CASSRGAVETQYF. The CDR3 region has the DNA TGCGCCAGCAGCAGGGGGGCCGTGGAGACCCAGTACTTC.

The chain uses TRBV5-4 and TRBJ1-1; 7 bases fit TRBD1. After removal of 4 bases from V and 1 base from J, the junction contained 10 bases not matched to a gene. Germline CDR1 reads SGHNT; CDR2 reads YYREEE (reference sequence). This CDR3 region has 16 residues. CDR3 region: CASSPRQGGANTEAFF. In DNA, the CDR3 is TGTGCCAGCAGCCCGAGACAGGGAGGAGCGAACACTGAAGCTTTCTTT.

This clonotype was seen ten or more times. V gene TRBV27 combines with J gene TRBJ2-7; D unresolved. The CDR3 is 14 amino acids. V was cut by 2 bases and J by 4 bases, with 12 bases left in between. Germline V gene lookup returns CDR1 MNHEY and CDR2 SMNVEV (reference sequence). As DNA, the CDR3 is TGTGCCAGCAGTTTACAGAACCGGCGATACGAGCAGTACTTC. This encodes CASSLQNRRYEQYF.

This clonotype was counted many times. The V call is TRBV29-1, the J call TRBJ2-7, with 11 bases lining up with TRBD2. Germline CDR1 SQVTM, CDR2 ANQGSEA. This CDR3 is 22 amino acids long. With V trimmed by 6 bases and J by 5 bases, 33 bases remained unmatched. As DNA, the CDR3 is TGCAGCGTGGGGGAAAGGGCAGGGAAAGGATTAGCGGGAGGGCGAGGGAGCAACGAGCAGTACTTC. This translates into CSVGERAGKGLAGGRGSNEQYF.